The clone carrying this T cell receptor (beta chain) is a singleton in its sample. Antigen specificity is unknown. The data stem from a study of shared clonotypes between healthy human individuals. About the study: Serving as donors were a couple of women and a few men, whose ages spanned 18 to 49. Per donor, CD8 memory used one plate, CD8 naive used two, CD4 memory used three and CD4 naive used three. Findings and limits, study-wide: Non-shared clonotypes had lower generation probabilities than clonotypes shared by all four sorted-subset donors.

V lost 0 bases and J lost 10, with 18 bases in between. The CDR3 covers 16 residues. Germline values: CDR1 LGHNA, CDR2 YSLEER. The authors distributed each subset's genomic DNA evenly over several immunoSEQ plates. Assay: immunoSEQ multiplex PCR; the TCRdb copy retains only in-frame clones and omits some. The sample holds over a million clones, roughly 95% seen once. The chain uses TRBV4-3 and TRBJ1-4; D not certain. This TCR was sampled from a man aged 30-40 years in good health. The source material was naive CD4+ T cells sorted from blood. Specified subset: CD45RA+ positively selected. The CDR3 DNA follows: TGCGCCAGCAGCCAAGAACAGTCGACCTCCCGGTTAAAACTGTTTTTT. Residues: CASSQEQSTSRLKLFF.